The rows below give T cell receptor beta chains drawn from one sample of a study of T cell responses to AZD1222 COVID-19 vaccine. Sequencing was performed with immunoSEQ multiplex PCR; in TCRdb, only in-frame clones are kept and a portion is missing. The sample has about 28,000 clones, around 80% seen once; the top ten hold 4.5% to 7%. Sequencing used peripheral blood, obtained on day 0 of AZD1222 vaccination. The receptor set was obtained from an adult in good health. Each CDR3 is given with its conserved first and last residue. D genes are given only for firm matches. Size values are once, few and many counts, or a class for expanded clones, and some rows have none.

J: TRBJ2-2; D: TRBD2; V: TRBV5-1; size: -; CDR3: CASSVQGLAGANTGELFF; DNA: TGCGCCAGCAGCGTTCAGGGACTAGCGGGAGCGAACACCGGGGAGCTGTTTTTT
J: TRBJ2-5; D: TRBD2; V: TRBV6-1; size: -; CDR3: CASSELAGGQETQYF; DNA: TGTGCCAGCAGTGAACTAGCGGGAGGGCAAGAGACCCAGTACTTC
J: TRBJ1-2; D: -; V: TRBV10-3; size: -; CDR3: CAISESGVPKGYGYTF; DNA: TGTGCCATCAGTGAGTCCGGGGTACCAAAGGGCTATGGCTACACCTTC
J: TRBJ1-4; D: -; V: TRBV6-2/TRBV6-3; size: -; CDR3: CASSYIGGTNEKLFF; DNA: TGTGCCAGCAGTTACATCGGGGGCACTAATGAAAAACTGTTTTTT
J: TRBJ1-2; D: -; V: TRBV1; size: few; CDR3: CTSSGAVCAKTYGYTF; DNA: TGCACCAGCAGTGGCGCAGTTTGTGCAAAGACCTATGGCTACACCTTC
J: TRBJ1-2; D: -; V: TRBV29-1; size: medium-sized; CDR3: CSVDQGDYGYTF; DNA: TGCAGCGTAGACCAGGGAGACTATGGCTACACCTTC
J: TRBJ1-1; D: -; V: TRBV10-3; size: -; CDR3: CAISERQEVNTEAFF; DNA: TGTGCCATCAGTGAAAGGCAGGAGGTGAACACTGAAGCTTTCTTT
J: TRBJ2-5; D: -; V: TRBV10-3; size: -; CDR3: CAISDSQTKQETQYF; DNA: TGTGCCATCAGTGACAGTCAGACGAAACAAGAGACCCAGTACTTC
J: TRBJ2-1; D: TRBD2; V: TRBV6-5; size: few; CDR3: CASSYSGLAGLNEQFF; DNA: TGTGCCAGCAGTTACTCCGGGCTAGCGGGATTAAATGAGCAGTTCTTC
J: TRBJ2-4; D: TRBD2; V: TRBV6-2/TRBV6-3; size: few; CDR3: CASSYVRGTSVWIQYF; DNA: TGTGCCAGCAGTTACGTACGAGGGACTAGCGTTTGGATTCAGTACTTC
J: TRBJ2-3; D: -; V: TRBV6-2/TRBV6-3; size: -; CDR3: CASSYVAGYSDTQYF; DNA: TGTGCCAGCAGTTACGTCGCGGGATATTCAGATACGCAGTATTTT
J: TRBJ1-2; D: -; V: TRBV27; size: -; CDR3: CASSPDSDYGYTF; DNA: TGTGCCAGCAGTCCTGACAGTGACTATGGCTACACCTTC
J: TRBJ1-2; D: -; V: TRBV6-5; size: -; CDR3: CASSWSSNYGYTF; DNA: TGTGCCAGCAGTTGGAGTTCTAACTATGGCTACACCTTC
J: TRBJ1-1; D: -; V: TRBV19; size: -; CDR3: CASLALPYTEAFF; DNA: TGTGCCAGTTTGGCCTTACCTTACACTGAAGCTTTCTTT
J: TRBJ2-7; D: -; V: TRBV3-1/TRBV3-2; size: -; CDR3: CASSTGLRNEQYF; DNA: TGTGCCAGCAGCACGGGACTGCGCAACGAGCAGTACTTC
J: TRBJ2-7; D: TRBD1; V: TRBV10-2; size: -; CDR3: CASSARTGVEQYF; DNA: TGCGCCAGCAGTGCCAGGACAGGAGTAGAGCAGTACTTC
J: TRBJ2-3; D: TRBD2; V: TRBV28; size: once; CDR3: CASIAGGLNTQYF; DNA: TGTGCCAGCATAGCGGGGGGGCTAAATACGCAGTATTTT
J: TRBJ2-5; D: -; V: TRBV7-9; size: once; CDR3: CASSRQGPAETQYF; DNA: TGTGCCAGCAGCCGCCAGGGACCGGCAGAGACCCAGTACTTC
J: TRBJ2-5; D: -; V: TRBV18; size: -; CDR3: CASSPRFQGRIGETQYF; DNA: TGTGCCAGCTCACCAAGATTCCAGGGGAGGATTGGAGAGACCCAGTACTTC
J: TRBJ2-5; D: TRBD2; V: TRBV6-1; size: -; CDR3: CASSEAWAGGNQETQYF; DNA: TGTGCCAGCAGTGAAGCGTGGGCGGGGGGCAACCAAGAGACCCAGTACTTC
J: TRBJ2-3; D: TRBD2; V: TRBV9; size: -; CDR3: CASSVTSSGRRNTDTQYF; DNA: TGTGCCAGCAGCGTCACTTCTAGCGGGAGACGTAACACAGATACGCAGTATTTT
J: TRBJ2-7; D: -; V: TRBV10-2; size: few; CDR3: CASSDFYEQYF; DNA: TGCGCCAGCAGTGATTTCTACGAGCAGTACTTC
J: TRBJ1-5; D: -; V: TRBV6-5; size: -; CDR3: CASKPDSNQPQHF; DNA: TGTGCCAGCAAACCGGATAGCAATCAGCCCCAGCATTTT
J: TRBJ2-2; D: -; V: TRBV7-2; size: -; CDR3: CASSPDLTNTGELFF; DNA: TGTGCCAGCAGCCCGGACTTAACGAACACCGGGGAGCTGTTTTTT
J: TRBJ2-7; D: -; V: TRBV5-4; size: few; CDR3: CASSRQNSYEQYF; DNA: TGTGCCAGCAGCCGACAGAACTCCTACGAGCAGTACTTC
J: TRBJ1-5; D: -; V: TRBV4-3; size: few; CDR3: CASSQNTGGSNQPQHF; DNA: TGCGCCAGCAGCCAAAATACCGGGGGTAGCAATCAGCCCCAGCATTTT
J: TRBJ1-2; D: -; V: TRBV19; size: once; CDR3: CASSLNGINYGYTF; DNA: TGTGCCAGTAGTCTAAACGGAATTAACTATGGCTACACCTTC
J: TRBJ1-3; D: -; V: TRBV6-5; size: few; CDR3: CASSTSSGNTIYF; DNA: TGTGCCAGCAGTACCAGCTCTGGAAACACCATATATTTT
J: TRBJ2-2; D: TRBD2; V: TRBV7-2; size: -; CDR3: CASSPRVAGGLSGELFF; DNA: TGTGCCAGCAGCCCAAGGGTGGCGGGGGGGCTTAGCGGGGAGCTGTTTTTT
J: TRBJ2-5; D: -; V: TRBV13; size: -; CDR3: CASSVVDTQETQYF; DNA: TGTGCCAGCAGCGTAGTGGACACCCAAGAGACCCAGTACTTC
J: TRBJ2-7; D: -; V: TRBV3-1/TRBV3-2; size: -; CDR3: CASSQDSPREQYF; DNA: TGTGCCAGCAGCCAAGATTCGCCTCGGGAGCAGTACTTC
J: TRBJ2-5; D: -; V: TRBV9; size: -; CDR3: CASNKDSNQETQYF; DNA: TGTGCCAGCAACAAAGACAGTAACCAAGAGACCCAGTACTTC
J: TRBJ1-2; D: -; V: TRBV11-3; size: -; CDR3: CASGPSGLGYYGYTF; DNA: TGTGCCAGCGGACCATCAGGATTGGGATACTATGGCTACACCTTC
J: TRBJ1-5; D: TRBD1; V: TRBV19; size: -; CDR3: CASSPGQGRWSNQPQHF; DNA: TGTGCCAGTAGCCCGGGACAGGGGAGATGGAGCAATCAGCCCCAGCATTTT
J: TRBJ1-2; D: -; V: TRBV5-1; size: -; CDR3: CASAGRAGGGLYGYTF; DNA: TGCGCCAGCGCTGGGCGGGCGGGTGGAGGCCTGTATGGCTACACCTTC
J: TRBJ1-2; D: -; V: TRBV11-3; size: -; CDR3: CASSLEGRGNNYGYTF; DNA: TGTGCCAGCAGCTTAGAAGGCAGGGGAAACAACTATGGCTACACCTTC